A single sample gave rise to the 28 T cell receptor beta chains below, sequenced in a study of cytomegalovirus exposure and HLA in healthy donors (dated by TCRdb to about 2017). The library came from the immunoSEQ multiplex PCR assay. The table comes from immuneACCESS by way of TCRdb, which keeps in-frame sequences with V and J called. Part of the clones is missing from these tables; in studies checked, under half for an unresolved V gene and the rest for unknown reasons. The sample data list about 280,000 clones, and 85% to 90% of these were observed just once. The top ten hold about 0.99% of the sample. The sequencing input was PBMCs. Receptors originate from a young woman in good health and CMV-seronegative.

V is TRBV27 and J is TRBJ2-3, with 7 nucleotides matching TRBD2. CDR1 MNHEY and CDR2 SMNVEV come from the germline V gene (reference sequence). This CDR3 is built from 16 residues. V lost 3 bases to trimming and J lost 3 bases; unmatched junction nucleotides: 9. The CDR3 here is CASSFKGRVGTDTQYF. The DNA for the CDR3 is TGTGCCAGCAGTTTTAAGGGGAGGGTGGGTACAGATACGCAGTATTTT.

This sequence joins TRBV7-6 and TRBJ1-1; 8 nucleotides align to TRBD1. J gave up 0 bases and V 3 bases, and 0 bases lay outside the gene matches. The CDR3 is 14 amino acids. Germline loops: CDR1 SGHVS, CDR2 FNYEAQ. The CDR3 coding sequence is TGTGCCAGCAGCTTGACAGGGGTGAACACTGAAGCTTTCTTT. It encodes CASSLTGVNTEAFF.

The sample holds many counts of this clone. The chain has TRBV6-1 and TRBJ1-2, with D unresolved. The ends were cut back, 2 bases at V and 6 bases at J, with 10 bases in the middle. Per the germline V gene, CDR1 is MNHNS and CDR2 is SASEGT. This CDR3 has 13 residues. This CDR3 is CASSEREIDGYTF. For the CDR3, the DNA is TGTGCCAGCAGTGAACGGGAGATCGATGGCTACACCTTC.

This clone appeared a single time. This rearrangement joins TRBV7-9 to TRBJ2-2; the match to TRBD1 covers 8 bases. CDR3 length equals 17 residues. Germline CDR1 is SEHNR and CDR2 is FQNEAQ (reference sequence). Trimming at V came to 6 bases and at J to 4 bases, leaving 13 bases not matched to a gene. As DNA, the CDR3 is TGTGCCAGCAGATCCTCCCGGGACAGGTCACCCACCGGGGAGCTGTTTTTT. As protein: CASRSSRDRSPTGELFF.

This chain links TRBV9 with TRBJ2-1; 7 bases are shared with TRBD1. The CDR3 contains 15 residues. CDR1 is SGDLS, CDR2 YYNGEE, per germline. Unmatched junction bases numbered 5, after V lost 2 bases and J lost 3 bases. The CDR3 region has the DNA TGTGCCAGCAGCGTCCAGGGGGAAAACTACAATGAGCAGTTCTTC. Translated, it gives CASSVQGENYNEQFF.

The chain has TRBV2 and TRBJ2-5; the D is unclear. The germline CDR1 and CDR2 sequences are SNHLY and FYNNEI. The length of the CDR3 is 12 residues. V was trimmed by 6 bases and J by 0 bases, leaving 5 bases between them. Here the CDR3 reads CASREYQETQYF. In DNA form, the CDR3 reads TGTGCCAGCAGGGAGTACCAAGAGACCCAGTACTTC.

The genes are TRBV28 and TRBJ2-7, with TRBD2 matching 7 bases. V trimming: 9 bases; J trimming: 4 bases; junction bases outside the gene matches: 6. The germline gives CDR1 MDHEN, CDR2 SYDVKM. The CDR3 is 12 residues long. The CDR3 sequence is CASGTTVYEQYF. In DNA, the CDR3 is TGTGCCAGTGGGACTACCGTATACGAGCAGTACTTC.

This clone was observed a few times. This chain connects TRBV6-5 to TRBJ1-2, with 8 bases that match TRBD1. With 6 bases clipped from V and 5 bases from J, the junction kept 11 bases outside the gene matches. The V gene's germline CDR1 is MNHEY and CDR2 SVGAGI. CDR3 length equals 15 residues. The CDR3: CASSSHGDRSYGYTF. CDR3 sequence (DNA): TGTGCCAGCAGCTCCCATGGGGACAGGAGTTATGGCTACACCTTC.

V and J are TRBV2 and TRBJ1-2, with TRBD1 matching 8 bases. Trimming cost V 10 bases and J 0 bases; bases outside gene matches: 4. The V gene's germline CDR1 is SNHLY and CDR2 FYNNEI. This CDR3 is built from 13 residues. The CDR3 loop reads CANGQGPNYGYTF. CDR3 DNA sequence: TGTGCCAACGGACAGGGACCTAACTATGGCTACACCTTC.

The chain uses TRBV5-1 and TRBJ2-7; D is perhaps TRBD2 (6 bases). The CDR3 sequence is 15 residues long. Looked up from germline, CDR1 is SGHRS and CDR2 is YFSETQ. Trimming removed 0 bases from V and 0 bases from J, with 10 bases in between. Written as DNA, the CDR3 is TGCGCCAGCAGCTTGGATTACGGGAGCTCCTACGAGCAGTACTTC. Translating it yields CASSLDYGSSYEQYF.

V usage is TRBV27 and J usage is TRBJ2-7; D is perhaps TRBD1 (5 bases). Trimming shortened V by 6 bases and J by 3 bases, and 18 bases separated the two germline ends. The CDR3 spans 15 residues. Germline V gene lookup returns CDR1 MNHEY and CDR2 SMNVEV (reference sequence). The CDR3 loop is CASSLLGRGFYEQYF. In DNA form, the CDR3 reads TGTGCCAGCAGCCTGTTGGGTAGGGGTTTCTACGAGCAGTACTTC.

In its sample, this clone was seen once. J is TRBJ2-2 and V is TRBV28, with D possibly matching TRBD2 (5 bases). This CDR3 is 12 amino acids long. CDR1 is MDHEN, CDR2 SYDVKM, per germline. Trimming removed 6 bases from V and 8 bases from J, with 10 bases in between. The CDR3 spells CASSSGLGELFF. In DNA form, the CDR3 reads TGTGCCAGCAGCTCCGGACTGGGGGAGCTGTTTTTT.

The V gene is TRBV27, the J gene TRBJ2-3; D is possibly TRBD2 (6 bases). The V gene's germline CDR1 is MNHEY and CDR2 SMNVEV (reference sequence). Trimming removed 7 bases from V and 6 bases from J, with 17 bases in between. The CDR3 has 14 residues. In DNA form, the CDR3 reads TGTGCCAGCACACCGGGAGCTCTTGGGGATACGCAGTATTTT. Residues: CASTPGALGDTQYF.

The V and J genes are TRBV5-7 and TRBJ1-2; 10 bases fit TRBD1. TRBV5-7 has ORF status, its function being uncertain. The ends lost 4 bases at V and 2 bases at J; junction bases unmatched: 14. This CDR3 spans 18 amino acids. The CDR3 DNA reads as TGTGCCAGCAGCGTCGGACAGGGGGGGACCCCTAAGAACTATGGCTACACCTTC. Amino acids: CASSVGQGGTPKNYGYTF.

This sequence joins TRBV5-8 and TRBJ1-1; maybe TRBD1 (5 bases). The CDR3 spans 16 residues. Germline lookup yields CDR1 SGHTS and CDR2 YDEGEE. V lost 4 bases, J lost 3 bases, and 19 bases lay in between. The CDR3 sequence is CASSVAQGIKDTEAFF. In DNA, the CDR3 is TGTGCCAGCAGCGTCGCTCAGGGCATTAAGGACACTGAAGCTTTCTTT.

The rearrangement uses TRBV4-3 and TRBJ2-7; 8 bases are a match to TRBD2. The CDR3 loop spans 17 amino acids. Germline CDR1 is LGHNA and CDR2 is YSLEER. V lost 1 base and J lost 5; bases outside the gene matches: 13. The CDR3: CASSQAGRGLDDHEQYF. The CDR3 region has the DNA TGCGCCAGCAGCCAAGCCGGGAGGGGACTAGACGACCACGAGCAGTACTTC.

This chain links TRBV18 with TRBJ2-1; perhaps TRBD2 as D (6 bases). Germline CDR1 reads KGHSH; CDR2 reads LQKENI. The V and J ends lost 2 bases and 8 bases respectively, with 13 bases between them. The CDR3 totals 14 residues. CDR3 sequence reads: CASSPAGGSDEQFF. The CDR3 DNA reads as TGTGCCAGCTCACCAGCCGGAGGGTCAGATGAGCAGTTCTTC.

The rearrangement uses TRBV21-1 and TRBJ2-7; the table's TRBD1 call for D was not verified on the DNA. TRBV21-1 is a documented pseudogene. This CDR3 is built from 15 residues. CDR3 loop: CASSPQGTGAYEQYF. Written as DNA, the CDR3 is TGTGCCAGCAGCCCTCAGGGGACAGGAGCCTACGAGCAGTACTTC.

CDR3 nucleotide sequence: TGTGCCAGCAGTTCCTCAGTCAACACTGAAGCTTTCTTT. Protein sequence: CASSSSVNTEAFF. The chain carries TRBV28 and TRBJ1-1; D gene uncertain. The V end was cut by 4 bases, the J end by 2 bases, with 8 bases between. Looked up from germline, CDR1 is MDHEN and CDR2 is SYDVKM. The CDR3 spans 13 residues.

CDR3 sequence (DNA): TGTGCCAGCTCACTTGGGCAGGGGCGACAGACCTACGAGCAGTACTTC. It codes for CASSLGQGRQTYEQYF. The gene calls are TRBV18 and TRBJ2-7; tentatively, D is TRBD1 (6 bases). The germline CDR1 and CDR2 sequences are KGHSH and LQKENI. This CDR3 has 16 residues. V was cut by 4 bases and J by 2 bases, with 18 bases left in between.

The J gene is TRBJ2-3, the V gene TRBV5-1; D is perhaps TRBD2 (5 bases). V was clipped by 4 bases and J by 2 bases, with 11 bases between them. Looked up from germline, CDR1 is SGHRS and CDR2 is YFSETQ. The CDR3 has 14 residues. CDR3 amino acids: CASSRATNTDTQYF. CDR3 nucleotide sequence: TGCGCCAGCAGCAGAGCGACTAACACAGATACGCAGTATTTT.

The rearrangement joins TRBV27 to TRBJ2-1, with D possibly matching TRBD1 (6 bases). This CDR3 has 16 amino acids. The germline V gene has CDR1 MNHEY and CDR2 SMNVEV (reference sequence). Trimming stripped 1 base from V and 6 bases from J, with 16 bases between. CDR3 in amino acids: CASSLWGRSPLNEQFF. CDR3 in DNA: TGTGCCAGCAGTTTATGGGGGCGGAGTCCACTCAATGAGCAGTTCTTC.

The chain carries TRBV5-1 and TRBJ2-3, with TRBD2 matching over 8 bases. There are 15 residues in the CDR3. The V segment lost 2 bases and the J segment 4 bases; nucleotides outside the gene matches: 6. CDR1 and CDR2 (germline): SGHRS, YFSETQ. CDR3 residues: CASSLAGVIPDTQYF. The CDR3 DNA is TGCGCCAGCAGCTTAGCGGGAGTTATTCCAGATACGCAGTATTTT.

The chain couples TRBV10-3 to TRBJ1-5; TRBD1 matches at 7 bases. The CDR3 length is 14 residues. Germline trimming cut 6 bases from V and 5 bases from J; bases unmatched to any gene: 7. Germline V CDR1 and CDR2: ENHRY, SYGVKD. Here the CDR3 reads CAIRGTENHQPQHF. CDR3 nucleotide sequence: TGTGCCATCAGGGGGACAGAGAACCATCAGCCCCAGCATTTT.

This sequence joins TRBV5-1 and TRBJ2-1; TRBD2 matches at 8 bases. The CDR3 is 14 amino acids. The ends lost 2 bases at V and 6 bases at J; junction bases unmatched: 4. The germline V gene has CDR1 SGHRS and CDR2 YFSETQ. Written as DNA, the CDR3 is TGCGCCAGCAGCTTAGGACTAGCTCCCAATGAGCAGTTCTTC. Its protein is CASSLGLAPNEQFF.

The chain combines TRBV27 with TRBJ2-5; 11 nucleotides match TRBD2. The CDR3 length is 14 residues. With V trimmed by 7 bases and J by 11 bases, 12 bases remained unmatched. CDR1 and CDR2 from the germline V gene are MNHEY and SMNVEV (reference sequence). Here the CDR3 reads CASTATSGVRKQYF. The CDR3 region has the DNA TGTGCCAGCACCGCGACTAGCGGGGTTCGAAAGCAGTACTTC.

DNA of the CDR3: TGTGCCAGTAGTATAGTCGCCAAATTCTCCGGTGAGCAGTTCTTC. Its translation is CASSIVAKFSGEQFF. The chain uses TRBV19 and TRBJ2-1; D is unresolved. The CDR3 covers 15 residues. With 1 base removed from V and 9 bases from J, the gap between germline ends came to 16 bases. Germline V gene lookup returns CDR1 LNHDA and CDR2 SQIVND (reference sequence).

The V call is TRBV9, the J call TRBJ2-1; 8 bases are shared with TRBD1. The trim removed 3 bases at V and 9 bases at J, leaving 11 bases unmatched. Per germline, CDR1 SGDLS and CDR2 YYNGEE. This CDR3 has 15 amino acids. CDR3 sequence reads: CASSATPTGVVEQFF. CDR3 in DNA: TGTGCCAGCAGCGCAACTCCGACAGGGGTCGTTGAGCAGTTCTTC.